The source of this T cell receptor beta chain is a study of T cell responses to AZD1222 COVID-19 vaccine. Study summary: Second doses that came at about 4 or about 12 weeks were put together. Study observations and caveats: In a largely white British group with more females than males, clonal diversity was possibly underestimated. Spike-specific TCR breadth and depth grew following two AZD1222 doses. Unmutated variant regions are reportedly the target of nearly half of TCRs that are spike-specific.

Germline V CDR1 and CDR2: SGHTA, FQGNSA. V was pared by 0 bases and J by 1 base, with 9 bases between. The length of the CDR3 is 15 residues. Clones were sequenced by immunoSEQ multiplex PCR, and TCRdb holds only the in-frame ones, with some missing. The data show approximately 100,000 clones, with around 96% seen just once and roughly 2% held by the top ten. With regard to this clone: Its antigen is undetermined.

This material consisted of peripheral blood, taken on day 0 of AZD1222 vaccination. This TCR came from an adult in good health. The V and J genes are TRBV7-2 and TRBJ2-5, with unresolved D. The DNA for the CDR3 is TGTGCCAGCAGCTTAGCGGCAGGAAGCCAAGAGACCCAGTACTTC. It codes for CASSLAAGSQETQYF.